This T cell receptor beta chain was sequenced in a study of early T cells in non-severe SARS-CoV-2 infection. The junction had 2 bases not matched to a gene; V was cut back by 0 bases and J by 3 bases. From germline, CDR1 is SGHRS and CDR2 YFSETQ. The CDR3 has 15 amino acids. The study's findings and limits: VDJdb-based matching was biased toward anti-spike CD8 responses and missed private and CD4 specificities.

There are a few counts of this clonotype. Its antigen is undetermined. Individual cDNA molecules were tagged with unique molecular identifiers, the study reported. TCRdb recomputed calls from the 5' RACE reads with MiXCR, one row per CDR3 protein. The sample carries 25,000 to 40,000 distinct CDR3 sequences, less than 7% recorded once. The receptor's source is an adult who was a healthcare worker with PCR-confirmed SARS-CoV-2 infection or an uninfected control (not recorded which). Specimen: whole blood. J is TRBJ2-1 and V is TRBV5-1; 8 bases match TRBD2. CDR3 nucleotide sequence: TGCGCCAGCAGCTTGGAAGCGGGAGTCTACAATGAGCAGTTCTTC. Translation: CASSLEAGVYNEQFF.